These 10 T cell receptor beta chains share one sample of origin, sequenced in a study of cytomegalovirus exposure and HLA in healthy donors. Primers: 60 Vbeta forward and 13 Jbeta reverse. Clones were read by immunoSEQ multiplex PCR, and TCRdb kept only the in-frame ones, dropping some. The repertoire holds about 130,000 clones, with roughly 79% as singletons. Sequencing input: PBMCs. The receptors stem from a woman between 50 and 59 years old in good health and CMV-seronegative.

The chain links TRBV9 to TRBJ2-1; D might be TRBD2 (5 bases). This CDR3 comprises 15 residues. The germline CDR1 and CDR2 sequences are SGDLS and YYNGEE. V lost 4 bases to trimming and J lost 9 bases, with 20 bases between them. The DNA of the CDR3 is TGTGCCAGCAGCCCAGAAGGGATGCAAAGCGGTGAGCAGTTCTTC. Its protein is CASSPEGMQSGEQFF.

V usage is TRBV5-4 and J usage is TRBJ1-2; no firm D call. Trimming cost V 3 bases and J 4 bases, with 16 bases left between them. The germline V gene encodes CDR1 SGHNT and CDR2 YYREEE (reference sequence). The CDR3 consists of 15 residues. The CDR3 DNA reads as TGTGCCAGCAGCTCATCCGAGGGAGGGCCCTATGGCTACACCTTC. Residues: CASSSSEGGPYGYTF.

This clone was detected a few times. The chain carries TRBV10-1 and TRBJ2-3; D gene unclear. The CDR3 runs to 18 residues. The V gene lost 5 bases and the J gene lost 2 bases, with 23 bases spanning the gap. CDR1 WNHNN and CDR2 SYGVQD come from the germline V gene (reference sequence). The CDR3 DNA is TGCGCCAGCAGTCCCGTTACTCTGCCCCTCCGAGACACAGATACGCAGTATTTT. Residues: CASSPVTLPLRDTDTQYF.

The V gene is TRBV11-3, the J gene TRBJ2-1; TRBD1 matches 11 bases. The V and J ends lost 10 bases and 7 bases, in that order; junction bases with no gene match: 6. This CDR3 region has 13 residues. In germline, CDR1 is SGHNT, CDR2 YENEEA. CDR3 sequence: CATGQGAMNEQFF. The DNA for the CDR3 is TGTGCCACAGGACAGGGGGCAATGAATGAGCAGTTCTTC. Drawing the rest from reference TRBV11-3 and TRBJ2-1, the complete variable domain is EAGVVQSPRYKIIEKKQPVAFWCNPISGHNTLYWYLQNLGQGPELLIRYENEEAVDDSQLPKDRFSAERLKGVDSTLKIQPAELGDSAVYLCATGQGAMNEQFFGPGTRLTVL.

The chain uses TRBV5-1 and TRBJ1-1, with D hard to call. Germline lookup yields CDR1 SGHRS and CDR2 YFSETQ. Trimming pared 1 base from V and 0 bases from J, leaving 13 bases between. The CDR3 contains 16 residues. The CDR3: CASSLSFSVLNTEAFF. DNA of the CDR3: TGCGCCAGCAGCTTGAGTTTTTCGGTGCTGAACACTGAAGCTTTCTTT. The full variable domain, with the rest looked up from reference TRBV5-1 and TRBJ1-1, is KAGVTQTPRYLIKTRGQQVTLSCSPISGHRSVSWYQQTPGQGLQFLFEYFSETQRNKGNFPGRFSGRQFSNSRSEMNVSTLELGDSALYLCASSLSFSVLNTEAFFGQGTRLTVV.

The chain carries TRBV28 and TRBJ1-1; D possibly corresponds to TRBD1 (5 bases). V lost 5 bases, J lost 11 bases, and 12 bases lay in between. This CDR3 spans 11 amino acids. Per the germline V gene, CDR1 is MDHEN and CDR2 is SYDVKM. The CDR3 DNA reads TGTGCCAGCAGTACCGGGACTAGGGCTTTCTTT. It is translated as CASSTGTRAFF.

The J gene is TRBJ2-7, the V gene TRBV4-1, with 11 bases identical to TRBD2. The germline V gene has CDR1 MGHRA and CDR2 YSYEKL. V shed 1 base, J shed 4 bases, and the junction held 6 bases outside the gene matches. The length of the CDR3 is 16 residues. The CDR3 reads CASSQVPGLAAYEQYF. CDR3 DNA sequence: TGCGCCAGCAGCCAAGTCCCGGGACTAGCGGCTTACGAGCAGTACTTC.

The J gene is TRBJ2-1, the V gene TRBV11-2; 12 nucleotides match TRBD2. The V gene end was trimmed by 3 bases and the J gene end by 0 bases; junction bases not matched to a gene: 3. From germline, CDR1 is SGHAT and CDR2 FQNNGV. The CDR3 sequence is 17 residues long. The CDR3 protein is CASSFLAGGISYNEQFF. CDR3 DNA sequence: TGTGCCAGCAGCTTCCTAGCGGGAGGGATCTCCTACAATGAGCAGTTCTTC.

The V call is TRBV4-2, the J call TRBJ2-7, with 8 bases matching TRBD2. The CDR3 runs to 15 residues. CDR1 is LGHNA and CDR2 is YNFKEQ in the germline V gene. V gave up 0 bases and J gave up 4 bases; unmatched junction bases: 5. CDR3 sequence reads: CASSQEVTSVYEQYF. The DNA of the CDR3 is TGTGCCAGCAGCCAAGAGGTGACTAGCGTTTACGAGCAGTACTTC.

On this clone itself: Additional DNA sequences in this sample encode the identical CDR3. The chain recombines TRBV5-6 with TRBJ1-1; D gene uncertain. Trimming took off 0 bases at V and 1 base at J, with 4 bases between the two ends. In germline, CDR1 is SGHDT, CDR2 YYEEEE. There are 13 residues in the CDR3. CDR3 bases: TGTGCCAGCAGCTTGGTGAGGAACACTGAAGCTTTCTTT. It is translated as CASSLVRNTEAFF.